This TCR beta chain derives from a study of T cells in Graves' hyperthyroidism and ophthalmopathy. The CDR3 regions of TCR beta were amplified from RNA transcripts. Using the HTBI primer set, a first-round RT-PCR was run on the TCR CDR3. In TCRdb, the multiplex PCR reads were re-called with MiXCR into one record per CDR3 protein. The sample has approximately 640,000 distinct CDR3 sequences, roughly 15% seen once. This clonotype was observed a few times. The sequencing sample was made of blood. This receptor was identified in a woman under 40 with Graves' hyperthyroidism.

CDR3 protein: CASSRLARGTDTQYF. The CDR3 bases are TGCGCCAGCAGTAGGCTGGCCCGAGGTACAGATACGCAGTATTTT. This chain joins TRBV5-1 and TRBJ2-3; D remains unclear. The CDR3 covers 15 residues. The V end lost 5 bases, the J end lost 3 bases, and 16 bases lay between the germline ends. Germline assignment: CDR1 SGHRS and CDR2 YFSETQ. Filled out from reference TRBV5-1 and TRBJ2-3, the complete variable domain reads KAGVTQTPRYLIKTRGQQVTLSCSPISGHRSVSWYQQTPGQGLQFLFEYFSETQRNKGNFPGRFSGRQFSNSRSEMNVSTLELGDSALYLCASSRLARGTDTQYFGPGTRLTVL.